This T cell receptor beta chain originates from a study of cytomegalovirus exposure and HLA in healthy donors. Study-wide context: When 398 donors were genotyped, approximately 81% of them were found to fall in the Caucasian-associated ancestry cluster. Regarding the study as a whole: For TCR beta chains, V- and J-gene trimming was later linked to a missense DCLRE1C variant.

Both 60 Vbeta primers and 13 Jbeta primers went into the PCR. TCRdb's copy holds only in-frame clones and misses some; the assay was immunoSEQ multiplex PCR. The sample has 150,000 to 200,000 clones; approximately 82% are singletons. Comment on this clone: Its specificity is unknown.

Trimming removed 7 bases from V and 5 bases from J, with 15 bases in between. Per germline, CDR1 MNHNS and CDR2 SASEGT. CDR3 size: 13 residues. Sequences were obtained from PBMCs. The sequence was collected from a male donor in good health and CMV-seronegative. The rearrangement joins TRBV6-1 to TRBJ2-7; perhaps TRBD1 as D (7 bases). The DNA for the CDR3 is TGTGCCAGCAAGGTTCCAGGGGGGAACGAGCAGTACTTC. It codes for CASKVPGGNEQYF.